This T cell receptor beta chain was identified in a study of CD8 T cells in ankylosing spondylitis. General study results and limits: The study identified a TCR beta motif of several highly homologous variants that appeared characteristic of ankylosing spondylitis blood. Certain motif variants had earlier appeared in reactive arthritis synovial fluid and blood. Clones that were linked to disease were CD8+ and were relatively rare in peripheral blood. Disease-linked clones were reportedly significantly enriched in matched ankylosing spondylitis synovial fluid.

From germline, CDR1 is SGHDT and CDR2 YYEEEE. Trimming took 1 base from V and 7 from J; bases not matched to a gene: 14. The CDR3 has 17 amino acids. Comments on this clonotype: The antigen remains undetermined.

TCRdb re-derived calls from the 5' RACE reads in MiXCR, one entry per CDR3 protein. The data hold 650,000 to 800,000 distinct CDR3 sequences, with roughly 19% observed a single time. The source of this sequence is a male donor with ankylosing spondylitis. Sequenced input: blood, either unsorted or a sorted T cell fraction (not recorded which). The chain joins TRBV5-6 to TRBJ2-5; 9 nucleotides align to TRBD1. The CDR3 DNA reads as TGTGCCAGCAGCTTGAGTCAACGAGGGACAGGGTTAGGGACCCAGTACTTC. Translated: CASSLSQRGTGLGTQYF.